This note documents a single TCR beta chain sequence. The data stem from a study of blood T cell repertoires in COVID-19. The CDR3 is 13 residues long. Trimming removed 5 bases at V and 5 bases at J, with 13 bases between. Per germline, CDR1 SGHTA and CDR2 FQGNSA. TCRdb's table, derived via immunoSEQ multiplex PCR, lists solely in-frame clones and lacks some. In the table there are almost 400,000 clones, roughly 90% of which are singletons. This clonotype originated in a woman aged 25 to 39 with acute COVID-19. Sequenced sample: PBMCs or T cells enriched from blood (not recorded which). The V gene is TRBV7-2, the J gene TRBJ2-7; tentatively, D is TRBD2 (6 bases). CDR3 amino acids: CASSPGLANEQYF. The CDR3 DNA follows: TGTGCCAGCAGCCCGGGACTGGCAAACGAGCAGTACTTC.